The 20 T cell receptor beta chains listed next were all sequenced from one sample in a study of T cell responses to AZD1222 COVID-19 vaccine. Only in-frame clones appear in the TCRdb table, and some are missing; sequencing was by immunoSEQ multiplex PCR. The repertoire holds 100,000 to 150,000 clones, with about 87% as singletons. Sequenced here: peripheral blood, sampled on day 0 of AZD1222 vaccination. Every receptor here comes from an adult in good health.

The J gene is TRBJ2-3, the V gene TRBV27; 8 bases match TRBD1. Germline V gives CDR1 MNHEY, CDR2 SMNVEV (reference sequence). The ends lost 3 bases at V and 1 base at J; junction bases unmatched: 3. CDR3 length: 15 amino acids. The CDR3 protein is CASSFLGQGTDTQYF. The CDR3 DNA sequence: TGTGCCAGCAGTTTTTTGGGACAGGGCACAGATACGCAGTATTTT.

In its sample, this clone ranks as medium-sized. The gene calls are TRBV7-9 and TRBJ1-2; 9 bases match TRBD1. Germline assignment: CDR1 SEHNR and CDR2 FQNEAQ (reference sequence). The CDR3 extends over 14 amino acids. Unmatched junction bases numbered 5, after V lost 5 bases and J lost 4 bases. The CDR3 region has the DNA TGTGCCAGCAGCACGGGACAGGGCGTCTATGGCTACACCTTC. It yields the protein CASSTGQGVYGYTF.

There are a few counts of this clone. The chain carries TRBV7-9 and TRBJ1-3; 7 positions agree with TRBD1. The CDR3 is 15 residues long. CDR1 SEHNR and CDR2 FQNEAQ come from the germline V gene (reference sequence). With V trimmed by 2 bases and J by 12 bases, 13 bases remained unmatched. The CDR3 loop reads CASSLIVFGDSLIYF. CDR3 sequence (DNA): TGTGCCAGCAGCTTAATAGTGTTCGGGGACAGTCTCATATATTTT.

The chain links TRBV24-1 to TRBJ2-1; 9 nucleotides line up with TRBD2. Germline CDR1 is KGHDR and CDR2 is SFDVKD. The junction had 13 bases not matched to a gene; V was cut back by 3 bases and J by 5 bases. This CDR3 has 18 amino acids. This CDR3 is CATSDPEGGSSGNNEQFF. DNA of the CDR3: TGTGCCACCAGTGATCCCGAAGGCGGGTCTAGCGGGAACAATGAGCAGTTCTTC.

This chain links TRBV10-3 with TRBJ1-2; D might be TRBD1 (5 bases). CDR1 ENHRY and CDR2 SYGVKD come from the germline V gene. CDR3 length: 19 residues. V was cut by 0 bases and J by 4 bases, with 24 bases left in between. The CDR3 sequence: CAISESSGTAQGDPYGYTF. The CDR3 DNA reads as TGTGCCATCAGTGAGTCTAGCGGAACAGCGCAGGGAGATCCCTATGGCTACACCTTC.

The genes are TRBV7-9 and TRBJ2-7, with D perhaps matching TRBD2 (6 bases). CDR1 SEHNR and CDR2 FQNEAQ come from the germline V gene (reference sequence). The CDR3 loop spans 13 amino acids. V dropped 8 bases and J dropped 2 bases, with 13 bases sitting between them. The DNA for the CDR3 is TGTGCCAGCGGCCGGAGGGGAACCTACGAGCAGTACTTC. Its protein is CASGRRGTYEQYF.

The chain joins TRBV5-8 to TRBJ1-5; tentatively, D is TRBD1 (6 bases). The V gene lost 2 bases and the J gene lost 2 bases, with 20 bases spanning the gap. The CDR3 contains 18 residues. CDR1 SGHTS and CDR2 YDEGEE come from the germline V gene. The CDR3, as DNA: TGTGCCAGCAGCTTTGTGGTCCGGACGGACAGACGCAATCAGCCCCAGCATTTT. This translates into CASSFVVRTDRRNQPQHF.

This chain joins TRBV7-2 and TRBJ2-3, with 10 bases fitting TRBD2. After removal of 4 bases from V and 6 bases from J, the junction contained 7 bases not matched to a gene. This CDR3 has 15 amino acids. The germline CDR1 and CDR2 sequences are SGHTA and FQGNSA. CDR3 in DNA: TGTGCCAGCAGCTCCAGCGGGGGGGGCCTGGATACGCAGTATTTT. Translated, it gives CASSSSGGGLDTQYF.

This clone has just one count. V usage is TRBV5-1 and J usage is TRBJ1-3, with no clear D. The CDR3 loop spans 16 amino acids. Trimming removed 4 bases from V and 1 base from J, with 15 bases in between. The germline V gene has CDR1 SGHRS and CDR2 YFSETQ. The CDR3 DNA is TGCGCCAGCAGCGAACGCGCTGCGACGTCTGGAAACACCATATATTTT. Its translation is CASSERAATSGNTIYF.

The V gene is TRBV19, the J gene TRBJ1-2; 11 positions match TRBD1. Germline-derived CDR1 and CDR2 are LNHDA and SQIVND (reference sequence). Trimming took 9 bases from V and 0 from J; bases not matched to a gene: 6. The CDR3 length is 15 residues. The CDR3 DNA follows: TGTGCCAGCAAAGGACAGGGGGCAGCTAACTATGGCTACACCTTC. It codes for CASKGQGAANYGYTF.

This clone has only a few counts. This chain joins TRBV19 and TRBJ1-5; unclear D gene. The germline V gene has CDR1 LNHDA and CDR2 SQIVND (reference sequence). The ends were cut back, 6 bases at V and 4 bases at J, with 16 bases in the middle. CDR3 size: 15 residues. The CDR3 loop reads CASRETQRRNQPQHF. The DNA for the CDR3 is TGTGCCAGTAGGGAGACACAGAGACGTAATCAGCCCCAGCATTTT. The full variable domain, completed using reference TRBV19 and TRBJ1-5, is DGGITQSPKYLFRKEGQNVTLSCEQNLNHDAMYWYRQDPGQGLRLIYYSQIVNDFQKGDIAEGYSVSREKKESFPLTVTSAQKNPTAFYLCASRETQRRNQPQHFGDGTRLSIL.

This chain links TRBV7-8 with TRBJ2-5, with a weak D call TRBD2 (6 bases). V lost 4 bases and J lost 1, with 7 bases in between. CDR3 length: 13 residues. Germline lookup yields CDR1 SGHVS and CDR2 FQNEAQ. CDR3 bases: TGTGCCAGCAGCTGGGGACTCCAAGAGACCCAGTACTTC. Its protein is CASSWGLQETQYF.

CDR3 sequence reads: CASSPGTGLNYGYTF. CDR3 nucleotide sequence: TGTGCCAGTAGTCCCGGGACAGGGTTAAACTATGGCTACACCTTC. J is TRBJ1-2 and V is TRBV19; 9 bases map to TRBD1. Trimming removed 5 bases from V and 2 bases from J; junction bases left unmatched: 6. This CDR3 contains 15 residues. Per germline, CDR1 LNHDA and CDR2 SQIVND (reference sequence).

This sequence joins TRBV6-1 and TRBJ2-7; TRBD1 matches 8 bases. The CDR3 length is 15 residues. Unmatched junction bases numbered 8, after V lost 3 bases and J lost 4 bases. Germline V CDR1 and CDR2: MNHNS, SASEGT. In nucleotides, the CDR3 is TGTGCCAGCAGTGAGGGACAGGAAGGGGGTTACGAGCAGTACTTC. It encodes CASSEGQEGGYEQYF.

The genes are TRBV6-5 and TRBJ2-7; TRBD2 might be the D (5 bases). V gave up 5 bases and J gave up 6 bases, with 14 bases separating them. This CDR3 comprises 13 residues. Germline V lookup: CDR1 MNHEY, CDR2 SVGAGI. The CDR3 region has the DNA TGTGCCAGCAGTAGCCCTCGGGGTCTCGAGCAGTACTTC. Translating it yields CASSSPRGLEQYF.

The table lists this clone with a count of one. The chain joins TRBV19 to TRBJ1-2; 7 bases line up with TRBD1. The CDR3 loop spans 15 amino acids. The germline CDR1 and CDR2 sequences are LNHDA and SQIVND (reference sequence). With 3 bases clipped from V and 2 bases from J, the junction kept 6 bases outside the gene matches. In DNA form, the CDR3 reads TGTGCCAGTAGTATCCTGACAGGGATAAACTATGGCTACACCTTC. The encoded protein is CASSILTGINYGYTF.

This rearrangement joins TRBV7-3 to TRBJ2-7; D unclear. The CDR3 length is 13 residues. CDR1 SGHTA and CDR2 FQGTGA come from the germline V gene. Trimming removed 9 bases at V and 0 bases at J, with 12 bases between. The CDR3 region has the DNA TGTGCCAGGATGGCACCGCCCTCCTACGAGCAGTACTTC. Its translation is CARMAPPSYEQYF.

The CDR3 loop is CASSLWQQGATNYGYTF. CDR3 DNA sequence: TGCGCCAGCAGCTTGTGGCAACAGGGGGCTACTAACTATGGCTACACCTTC. The rearrangement joins TRBV5-1 to TRBJ1-2; TRBD1 matches 9 bases. This CDR3 is built from 17 residues. Germline CDR1 SGHRS, CDR2 YFSETQ. J lost 0 bases, V lost 1 base, and 7 bases had no gene match.

V is TRBV27 and J is TRBJ1-1; D is unresolved. V lost 2 bases and J lost 0, with 10 bases in between. Germline CDR1 MNHEY, CDR2 SMNVEV (reference sequence). The CDR3 runs to 15 residues. The CDR3 loop reads CASSLGWPMNTEAFF. Here the CDR3 DNA reads TGTGCCAGCAGTTTAGGGTGGCCAATGAACACTGAAGCTTTCTTT.

The gene calls are TRBV6-4 and TRBJ2-7, with 12 positions matching TRBD2. The V and J ends lost 8 bases and 6 bases, in that order; junction bases with no gene match: 5. Germline loops: CDR1 MRHNA, CDR2 SNTAGT. The CDR3 length is 13 residues. The CDR3 is CASFRLAGVEQYF. CDR3 DNA sequence: TGTGCCAGCTTCCGACTAGCGGGAGTCGAGCAGTACTTC.